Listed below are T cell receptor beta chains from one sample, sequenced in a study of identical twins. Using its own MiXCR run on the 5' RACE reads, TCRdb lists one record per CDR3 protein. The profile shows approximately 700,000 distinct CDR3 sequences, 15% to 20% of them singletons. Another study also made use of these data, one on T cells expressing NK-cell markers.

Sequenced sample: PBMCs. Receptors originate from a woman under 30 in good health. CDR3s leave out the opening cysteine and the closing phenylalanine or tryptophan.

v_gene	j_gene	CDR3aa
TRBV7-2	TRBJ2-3	ASSSSPSDTQY
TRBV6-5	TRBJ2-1	ASSSGFPYNEQF
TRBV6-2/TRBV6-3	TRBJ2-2	ASSQDRTYTGELF
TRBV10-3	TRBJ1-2	AISEFGVEYT
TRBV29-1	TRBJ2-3	SVLTEAYTDTQY
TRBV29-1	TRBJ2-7	SVGQHSYEQY
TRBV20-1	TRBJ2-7	SARAPPAHEQY
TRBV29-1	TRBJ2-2	SGLGMASGGLSPGELF
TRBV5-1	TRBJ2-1	ASSTVTPGNNEQF
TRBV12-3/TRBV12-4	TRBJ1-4	ATSKDDEKLF
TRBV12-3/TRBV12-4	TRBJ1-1	ASGTGIGNTEAF
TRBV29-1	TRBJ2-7	SALFRDSRQQY
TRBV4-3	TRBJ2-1	ASSQATSGRPNEQF
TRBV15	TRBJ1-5	ATSRDLVQPQH
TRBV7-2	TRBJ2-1	ASSYHRGLAGDEQF
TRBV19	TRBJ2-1	ASSIDSGGEQF
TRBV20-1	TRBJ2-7	SARYSYEQY
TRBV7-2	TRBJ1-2	ASSPRTGNWGYT
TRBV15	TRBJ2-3	ATSSPDRTPDTQY
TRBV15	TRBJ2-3	ATSRETWAGSTDTQY
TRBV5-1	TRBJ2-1	ASSPYSKSSYNEQF
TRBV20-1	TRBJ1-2	SARAADSGVYT
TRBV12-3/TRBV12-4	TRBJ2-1	ASSSWYEQF
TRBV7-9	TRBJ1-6	ASSLDAGGGSPLH
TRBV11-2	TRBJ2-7	ASSRTRQAYEQY
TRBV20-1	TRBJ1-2	SASMYREYGYT
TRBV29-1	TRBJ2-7	SARPGQGAYEQY
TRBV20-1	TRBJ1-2	SARATGGGRVYGYT
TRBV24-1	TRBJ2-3	ATSDPGGPGDTQY
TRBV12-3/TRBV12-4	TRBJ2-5	ASSLGTGAYQETQY
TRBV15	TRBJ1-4	ATSSDRGGKLF
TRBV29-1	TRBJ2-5	SAPGQVEETQY
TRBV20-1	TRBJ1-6	SAAGTTSSYNSPLH
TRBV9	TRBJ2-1	ASSPGGGPGNEQF
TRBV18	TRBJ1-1	ASSSLPRVEAF